This TCR beta chain originates from a study of OX40 agonist ivuxolimab in advanced cancers. Only in-frame clones appear in the TCRdb table, and some are missing; sequencing was by immunoSEQ multiplex PCR. The table has fewer than 100,000 clones, 85% to 90% seen once. This clonotype originated in an adult with an advanced solid tumor such as melanoma, head and neck, liver or kidney cancer. Sequencing was performed on CD4+ or CD8+ T cells sorted from blood, taken in a trial of the OX40 agonist ivuxolimab.

CDR3 bases: TGTGCCAGCAAAGGACGGGGAAGCTCCTACGAGCAGTACTTC. Protein: CASKGRGSSYEQYF. This chain uses TRBV6-5 with TRBJ2-7; D is perhaps TRBD2 (5 bases). Per the germline V gene, CDR1 is MNHEY and CDR2 is SVGAGI. The ends were cut back, 7 bases at V and 0 bases at J, with 13 bases in the middle. The CDR3 runs 14 residues.